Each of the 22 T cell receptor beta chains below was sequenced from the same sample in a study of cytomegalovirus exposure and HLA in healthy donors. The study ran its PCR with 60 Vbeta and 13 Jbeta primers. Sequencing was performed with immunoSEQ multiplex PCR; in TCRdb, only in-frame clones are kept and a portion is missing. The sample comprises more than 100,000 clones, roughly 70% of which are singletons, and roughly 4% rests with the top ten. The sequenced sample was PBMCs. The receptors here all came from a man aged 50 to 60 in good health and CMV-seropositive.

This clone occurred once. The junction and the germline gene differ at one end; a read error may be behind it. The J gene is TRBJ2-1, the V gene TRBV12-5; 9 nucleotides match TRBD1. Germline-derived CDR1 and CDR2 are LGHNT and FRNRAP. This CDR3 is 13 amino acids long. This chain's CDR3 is CASGHLGGQGILF. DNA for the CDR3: TGTGCTAGTGGTCACCTGGGGGGACAGGGCATCCTCTTC.

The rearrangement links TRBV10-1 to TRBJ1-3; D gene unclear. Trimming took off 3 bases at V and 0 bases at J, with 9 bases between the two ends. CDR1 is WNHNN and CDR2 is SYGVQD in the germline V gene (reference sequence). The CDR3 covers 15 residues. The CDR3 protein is CASSDSGGSGNTIYF. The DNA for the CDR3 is TGCGCCAGCAGTGATTCGGGAGGCTCTGGAAACACCATATATTTT.

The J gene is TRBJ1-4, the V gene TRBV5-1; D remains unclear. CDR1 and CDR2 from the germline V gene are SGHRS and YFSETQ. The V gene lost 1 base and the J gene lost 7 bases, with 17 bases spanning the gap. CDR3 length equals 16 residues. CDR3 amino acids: CASSLSGRLSPEKLFF. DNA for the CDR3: TGCGCCAGCAGCTTGTCAGGCCGTCTCAGCCCTGAAAAACTGTTTTTT.

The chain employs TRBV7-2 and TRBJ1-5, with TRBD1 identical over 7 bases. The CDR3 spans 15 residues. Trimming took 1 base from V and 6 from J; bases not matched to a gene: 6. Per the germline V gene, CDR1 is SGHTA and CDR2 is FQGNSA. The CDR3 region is CASSLGQGWGQPQHF. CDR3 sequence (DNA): TGTGCCAGCAGCTTAGGACAGGGTTGGGGTCAGCCCCAGCATTTT.

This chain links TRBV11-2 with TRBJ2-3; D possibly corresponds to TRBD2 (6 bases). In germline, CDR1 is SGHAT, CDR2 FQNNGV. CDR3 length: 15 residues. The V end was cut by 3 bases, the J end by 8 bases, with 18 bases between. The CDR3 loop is CASSLAGPRGRTQYF. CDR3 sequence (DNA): TGTGCCAGCAGCTTGGCGGGGCCTAGGGGTCGTACGCAGTATTTT.

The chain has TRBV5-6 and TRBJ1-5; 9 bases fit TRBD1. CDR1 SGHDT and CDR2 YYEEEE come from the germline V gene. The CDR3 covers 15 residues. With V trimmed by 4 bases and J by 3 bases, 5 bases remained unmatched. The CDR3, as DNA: TGTGCCAGCAGCCGCGGGACAGGGATCAATCAGCCCCAGCATTTT. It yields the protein CASSRGTGINQPQHF.

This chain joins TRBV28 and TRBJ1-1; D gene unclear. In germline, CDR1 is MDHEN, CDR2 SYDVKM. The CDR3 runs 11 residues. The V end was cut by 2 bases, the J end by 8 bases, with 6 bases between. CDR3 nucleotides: TGTGCCAGCAGTTTAGGGAGGGAAGCTTTCTTT. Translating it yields CASSLGREAFF.

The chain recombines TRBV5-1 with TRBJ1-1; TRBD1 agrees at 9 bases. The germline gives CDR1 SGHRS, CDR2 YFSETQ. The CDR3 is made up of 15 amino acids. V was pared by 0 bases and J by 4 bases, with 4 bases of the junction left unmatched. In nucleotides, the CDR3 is TGCGCCAGCAGCTTGGGGGACAGGGTGAGCACTGAAGCTTTCTTT. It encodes CASSLGDRVSTEAFF.

The CDR3 sequence: CAISVRTGASYEQYF. The CDR3 bases are TGTGCCATCAGTGTGAGGACAGGGGCGTCCTACGAGCAGTACTTC. This chain joins TRBV10-3 and TRBJ2-7, with 9 positions matching TRBD1. Germline-derived CDR1 and CDR2 are ENHRY and SYGVKD. V shed 4 bases and J 1 base; nucleotides not matched to a gene: 5. The CDR3 totals 15 residues.

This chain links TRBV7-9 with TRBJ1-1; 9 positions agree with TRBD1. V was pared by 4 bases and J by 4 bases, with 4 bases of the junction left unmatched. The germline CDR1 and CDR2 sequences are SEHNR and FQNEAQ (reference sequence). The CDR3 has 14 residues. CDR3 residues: CASSSHRGLTEAFF. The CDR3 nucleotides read TGTGCCAGCAGCTCACACAGGGGGCTCACTGAAGCTTTCTTT.

This CDR3 is CASRVRPNTGELFF. The CDR3, as DNA: TGCGCCAGCAGGGTGAGGCCGAACACCGGGGAGCTGTTTTTT. The chain uses TRBV5-1 and TRBJ2-2; D call uncertain. The CDR3 extends over 14 amino acids. Trimming cost V 5 bases and J 0 bases, with 8 bases left between them. Germline-derived CDR1 and CDR2 are SGHRS and YFSETQ.

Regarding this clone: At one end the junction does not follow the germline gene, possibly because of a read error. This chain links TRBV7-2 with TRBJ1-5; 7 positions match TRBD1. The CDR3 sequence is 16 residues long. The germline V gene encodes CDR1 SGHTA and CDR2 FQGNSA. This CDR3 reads CVSSLAPGGLPQPQHF. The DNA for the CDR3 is TGTGTCAGCAGCTTAGCCCCAGGGGGACTTCCCCAGCCCCAGCATTTT.

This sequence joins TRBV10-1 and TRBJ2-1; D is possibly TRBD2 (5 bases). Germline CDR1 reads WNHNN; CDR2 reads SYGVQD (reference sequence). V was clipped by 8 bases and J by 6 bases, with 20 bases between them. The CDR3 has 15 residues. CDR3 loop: CASPKPRTRFNEQFF. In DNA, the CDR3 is TGCGCCAGCCCGAAGCCCAGGACTCGGTTCAATGAGCAGTTCTTC.

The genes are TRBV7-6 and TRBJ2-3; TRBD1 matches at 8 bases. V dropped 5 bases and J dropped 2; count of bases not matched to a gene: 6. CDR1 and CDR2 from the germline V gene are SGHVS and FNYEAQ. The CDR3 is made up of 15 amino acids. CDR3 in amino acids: CASSAWDRNTDTQYF. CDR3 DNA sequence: TGTGCCAGCAGCGCATGGGACAGGAACACAGATACGCAGTATTTT.

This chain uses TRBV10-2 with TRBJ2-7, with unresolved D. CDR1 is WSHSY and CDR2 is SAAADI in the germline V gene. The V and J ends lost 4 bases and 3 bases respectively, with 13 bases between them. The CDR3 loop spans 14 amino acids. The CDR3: CASSGVGDRYEQYF. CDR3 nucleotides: TGCGCCAGCAGTGGGGTCGGAGACCGCTACGAGCAGTACTTC.

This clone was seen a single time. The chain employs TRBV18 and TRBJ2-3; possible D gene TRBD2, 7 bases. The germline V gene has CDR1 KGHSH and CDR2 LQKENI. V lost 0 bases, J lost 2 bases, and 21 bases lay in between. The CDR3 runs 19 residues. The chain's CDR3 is CASSPPRAGAQGPTDTQYF. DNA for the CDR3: TGTGCCAGCTCACCACCACGGGCGGGGGCCCAGGGCCCCACAGATACGCAGTATTTT.

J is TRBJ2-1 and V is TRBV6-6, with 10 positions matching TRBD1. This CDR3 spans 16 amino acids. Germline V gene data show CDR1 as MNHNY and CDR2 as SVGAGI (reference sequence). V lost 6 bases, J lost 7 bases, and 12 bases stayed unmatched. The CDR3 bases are TGTGCCAGCAGGGCTTATGACAGGGGGCAACGAAATGAGCAGTTCTTC. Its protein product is CASRAYDRGQRNEQFF.

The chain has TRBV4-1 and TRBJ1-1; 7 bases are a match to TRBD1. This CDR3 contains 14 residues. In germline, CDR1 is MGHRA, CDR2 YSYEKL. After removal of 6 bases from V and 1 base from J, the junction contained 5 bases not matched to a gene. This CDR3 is CASRQQGKNTEAFF. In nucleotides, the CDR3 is TGCGCCAGCAGGCAACAGGGGAAGAACACTGAAGCTTTCTTT.

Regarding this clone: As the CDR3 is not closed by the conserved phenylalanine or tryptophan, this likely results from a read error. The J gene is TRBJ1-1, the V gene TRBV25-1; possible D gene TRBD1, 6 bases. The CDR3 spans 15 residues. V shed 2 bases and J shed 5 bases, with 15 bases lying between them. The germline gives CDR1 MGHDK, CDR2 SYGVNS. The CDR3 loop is CASSEAGRGLTEAFL. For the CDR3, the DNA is TGTGCCAGCAGTGAAGCGGGCAGGGGTCTTACTGAAGCTTTCCTT.

The CDR3 reads CASSATGVSYEQYF. The DNA of the CDR3 is TGTGCCAGCAGCGCGACAGGGGTATCCTACGAGCAGTACTTC. This chain uses TRBV7-3 with TRBJ2-7, with 8 bases matching TRBD1. The CDR3 is 14 amino acids. The germline V gene has CDR1 SGHTA and CDR2 FQGTGA. The junction had 4 bases not matched to a gene; V was cut back by 5 bases and J by 1 base. Based on the CDR3 plus reference TRBV7-3 and TRBJ2-7, the full variable domain is GAGVSQTPSNKVTEKGKYVELRCDPISGHTALYWYRQSLGQGPEFLIYFQGTGAADDSGLPNDRFFAVRPEGSVSTLKIQRTERGDSAVYLCASSATGVSYEQYFGPGTRLTVT.

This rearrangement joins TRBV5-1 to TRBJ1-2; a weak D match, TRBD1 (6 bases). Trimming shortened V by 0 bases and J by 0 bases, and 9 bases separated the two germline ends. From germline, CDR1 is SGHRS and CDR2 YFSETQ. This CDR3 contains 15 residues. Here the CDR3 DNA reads TGCGCCAGCAGCTTGGGAGGGGGGGCTAACTATGGCTACACCTTC. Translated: CASSLGGGANYGYTF.

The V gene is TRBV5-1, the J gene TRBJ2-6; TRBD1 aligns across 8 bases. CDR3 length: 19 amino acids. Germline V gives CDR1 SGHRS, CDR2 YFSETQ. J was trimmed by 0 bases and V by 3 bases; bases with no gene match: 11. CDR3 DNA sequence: TGCGCCAGCAGCTCCGCAGACAGGGGCCGTCTCTCTGGGGCCAACGTCCTGACTTTC. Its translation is CASSSADRGRLSGANVLTF.